This T cell receptor (beta chain) emerged from a study of shared clonotypes between healthy human individuals. CDR1 and CDR2 from the germline V gene are SGHNT and YYREEE (reference sequence). This CDR3 region has 16 residues. Trimming took 0 bases from V and 7 from J; bases not matched to a gene: 11. Concerning this clone itself: Its cognate antigen is unknown.

Points from the study as a whole: Non-shared clonotypes showed lower generation probabilities than clonotypes common to all four donors. Larger estimated richness was generally seen in naive subsets than in memory subsets.

Here immunoSEQ multiplex PCR was the method, and the copy in TCRdb shows in-frame clones only, minus some. The table lists hundreds of thousands of clones, around 92% of them singletons, with 24% in the top ten. It was CD45RO-negative cells, positively selected for CCR7, that made up naive CD8 cells, with terminally differentiated effector memory CD45RA+ cells excluded. All donors were Caucasian adults living in Nashville, Tennessee. The sequenced sample consisted of naive CD8+ T cells sorted from blood. V usage is TRBV5-4 and J usage is TRBJ1-2; 8 nucleotides agree with TRBD1. This sequence was found in a man aged 25-45 years in good health. This chain's CDR3 is CASSLDTGQVGFGYTF. The CDR3 DNA reads as TGTGCCAGCAGCTTGGATACGGGACAGGTCGGCTTTGGCTACACCTTC.